These T cell receptor beta chains were read from a single sample in a study of control samples from healthy donors and cancer patients. Libraries were prepared by immunoSEQ multiplex PCR; TCRdb keeps only in-frame clonotypes and omits some of them. The repertoire holds about 170,000 clones, with around 90% as singletons. Sequenced sample: blood. These receptors originate from a woman in her 30s in good health. Each CDR3 is given with its conserved first and last residue. Fields, in order: J gene, CDR3 length, D gene, clone size, V gene, CDR3 DNA, CDR3 protein. The D gene is left open where the match is weak. Not all rows give a size; the values are once, few, many and, for expanded clones, a class.

TRBJ1-1	15	-	-	TRBV21-1	TGTGCCAGCAGCAAAACCGACAGGGCGGGCACTGAAGCTTTCTTT	CASSKTDRAGTEAFF
TRBJ1-5	14	-	once	TRBV5-1	TGCGCCAGCAGCCCCTCGGGGGGCACCCAGCCCCAGCATTTT	CASSPSGGTQPQHF
TRBJ2-5	22	TRBD2	-	TRBV4-1	TGCGCCAGCAGCCCTGGGGTGGGCATAGCGGGGGGACCCAAAGAGTACCAAGAGACCCAGTACTTC	CASSPGVGIAGGPKEYQETQYF
TRBJ2-1	14	-	-	TRBV5-6	TGTGCCAGCAGCTTGCGGGGTCCTTACAATGAGCAGTTCTTC	CASSLRGPYNEQFF
TRBJ2-1	17	TRBD2	-	TRBV5-1	TGCGCCAGCAGCTCAATCGGGGCGGGAGGCCTATACAATGAGCAGTTCTTC	CASSSIGAGGLYNEQFF
TRBJ2-1	18	TRBD2	-	TRBV7-8	TGTGCCAGCAGTACCGCAGTCAGCCCTGGACTAGTCCACAATGAGCAGTTCTTC	CASSTAVSPGLVHNEQFF
TRBJ2-2	12	-	-	TRBV27	TGTGCCAGCAGTCCCGTCCCCGGGGAGCTGTTTTTT	CASSPVPGELFF
TRBJ2-5	15	-	-	TRBV24-1	TGTGCCACCAGTGATTTATTGGACAGAGAAGAGACCCAGTACTTC	CATSDLLDREETQYF
TRBJ1-4	13	-	-	TRBV28	TGTGCCAGCAGTTTAGGGAGGGTAGGTGGACTGTTTTTT	CASSLGRVGGLFF
TRBJ1-1	14	-	-	TRBV27	TGTGCCAGCAGTTTAACCAGAGGGGGCACTGAAGCTTTCTTT	CASSLTRGGTEAFF
TRBJ2-5	17	TRBD2	-	TRBV5-1	TGCGCCAGCAGCCCGGGCAGGACTAGCGGCGATGGGGAGACCCAGTACTTC	CASSPGRTSGDGETQYF
TRBJ2-3	16	-	-	TRBV19	TGTGCCAGTAGTATGGCCCAAGGGATCTCCACAGATACGCAGTATTTT	CASSMAQGISTDTQYF
TRBJ1-5	15	TRBD1	once	TRBV2	TGTGCCAGCAGTGAATACAGGGGGCGCAATCAGCCCCAGCATTTT	CASSEYRGRNQPQHF
TRBJ2-1	16	TRBD2	-	TRBV4-1	TGCGCCAGCAGCCAAGGTTTGACTAGCGGATACAATGAGCAGTTCTTC	CASSQGLTSGYNEQFF
TRBJ2-5	18	TRBD2	few	TRBV30	TGTGCCTGGAGTGTACGCCCAGCGGGGGGGCCTTTAAGAGAGACCCAGTACTTC	CAWSVRPAGGPLRETQYF
TRBJ1-2	13	-	-	TRBV7-8	TGTGCCAGCAGCCCCATAGGGGCTGGCGGCTACACCTTC	CASSPIGAGGYTF
TRBJ2-2	15	TRBD2	-	TRBV19	TGTGCCAGTAGTTTGTGGGAGGGCCTAGGCGGGGAGCTGTTTTTT	CASSLWEGLGGELFF
TRBJ2-1	16	-	-	TRBV3-1/TRBV3-2	TGTGCCAGCAGCCGCCCCCGGGGGAGCTCCTACAATGAGCAGTTCTTC	CASSRPRGSSYNEQFF
TRBJ2-7	15	TRBD2	-	TRBV5-1	TGCGCCAGCAGCCTGGGGACTAGCGGATCCTACGAGCAGTACTTC	CASSLGTSGSYEQYF
TRBJ2-5	15	TRBD1	-	TRBV4-1	TGCGCCAGCAGCCAAGATGACAGGGGAATAGAGACCCAGTACTTC	CASSQDDRGIETQYF
TRBJ1-2	13	TRBD1	-	TRBV28	TGTGCCAGCAGCCCCCGGGACAGGGATGGCTACACCTTC	CASSPRDRDGYTF
TRBJ1-1	13	-	-	TRBV30	TGTGCCTGGATGGACCCAGTGGGGACTGAAGCTTTCTTT	CAWMDPVGTEAFF
TRBJ1-4	14	-	-	TRBV2	TGTGCCAGCAGGGACGTAGGGGGGGGCGAAAAACTGTTTTTT	CASRDVGGGEKLFF
TRBJ2-5	16	TRBD1	-	TRBV5-1	TGCGCCAGCAGCTTGGGGATAGGGGGCTTTGGGGAGACCCAGTACTTC	CASSLGIGGFGETQYF
TRBJ2-1	17	TRBD2	-	TRBV11-3	TGTGCCAGCAGCTTAGGCTGGACTAGCGGGGGGGCATATGAGCAGTTCTTC	CASSLGWTSGGAYEQFF
TRBJ1-4	12	-	once	TRBV30	TGTGCCTGGAAAGGGGGTAACGAAAAACTGTTTTTT	CAWKGGNEKLFF
TRBJ2-7	14	TRBD2	-	TRBV28	TGTGCCAGCACCTCCCGGCTAGCGGGCCACGAGCAGTACTTC	CASTSRLAGHEQYF
TRBJ1-4	15	TRBD1	-	TRBV20-1	TGCAGTGCAAGTGGGACAGGGGCCCTTAATGAAAAACTGTTTTTT	CSASGTGALNEKLFF
TRBJ1-5	12	-	-	TRBV19	TGTGCCAGTAGTATTCCCAATCAGCCCCAGCATTTT	CASSIPNQPQHF
TRBJ2-1	15	-	once	TRBV6-4	TGTGCCAGCAGTGACTCTCCGGGGGGCAGGAATGAGCAGTTCTTC	CASSDSPGGRNEQFF
TRBJ1-5	13	TRBD1	once	TRBV5-1	TGCGCCAGCTCTGACAGGGGAGGGCAGCCCCAGCATTTT	CASSDRGGQPQHF
TRBJ2-2	13	-	-	TRBV11-2	TGTGCCAGCACCCCCGGAGCGTCCGGGGAGCTGTTTTTT	CASTPGASGELFF
TRBJ1-1	13	-	-	TRBV5-1	TGCGCCAGCAGCATACGGTTGAACACTGAAGCTTTCTTT	CASSIRLNTEAFF
TRBJ2-1	17	-	-	TRBV7-2	TGTGCCAGCAGCTTCCGCCAGGGACGTAAATTAGCCTATGAGCAGTTCTTC	CASSFRQGRKLAYEQFF
TRBJ2-2	12	-	-	TRBV3-1/TRBV3-2	TGTGCCAGCAATACATACCCCGGGGAGCTGTTTTTT	CASNTYPGELFF
TRBJ1-2	15	TRBD1	-	TRBV7-2	TGTGCCAGCAGCTCCCCGGGACAGAACCCATATGGCTACACCTTC	CASSSPGQNPYGYTF
TRBJ1-6	18	-	-	TRBV4-2	TGTGCCAGCAGCCAAGATGTTGGAGAGGGCGGCTGGAATTCACCCCTCCACTTT	CASSQDVGEGGWNSPLHF
TRBJ2-1	17	-	-	TRBV7-9	TGTGCCAGCAGCTTAGATTCCCACAGGCCCCTGAGCAATGAGCAGTTCTTC	CASSLDSHRPLSNEQFF
TRBJ2-7	17	TRBD2	-	TRBV5-1	TGCGCCAGCAGCTTCGACGGTAGGGCTAGCGGGAACTACGAGCAGTACTTC	CASSFDGRASGNYEQYF
TRBJ1-1	14	-	-	TRBV6-6	TGTGCCAGCAGCCGAAACCAGGGGAACACTGAAGCTTTCTTT	CASSRNQGNTEAFF
TRBJ2-2	15	-	few	TRBV4-1	TGCGCCAGCAGCCGGACGGAGATAAACACCGGGGAGCTGTTTTTT	CASSRTEINTGELFF
TRBJ2-1	15	-	once	TRBV27	TGTGCCAGCAGTTTTAGCAGGGCCTCCTACAATGAGCAGTTCTTC	CASSFSRASYNEQFF